This TCR beta chain came from a study of cytomegalovirus exposure and HLA in healthy donors. To note about this clone: Its target is unknown.

CDR3 size: 14 residues. Germline-derived CDR1 and CDR2 are SGHDT and YYEEEE. Trimming cost V 4 bases and J 3 bases, with 13 bases left between them. Study outcomes and limitations: TCR sequences were mostly rare, though some public TCRs occurred in many donors.

With 60 Vbeta and 13 Jbeta primers, the PCR was carried out. TCRdb keeps only in-frame clones here, not all; method: immunoSEQ multiplex PCR. The sample lists over 150,000 clones; approximately 81% were seen once. The chain is built from TRBV5-6 and TRBJ2-5; no clear D gene. The receptor's source is a man between 18 and 35 years old in good health and CMV-seronegative. Input material: PBMCs. As DNA, the CDR3 is TGTGCCAGCAGCGGGTGGGCCTTGGAAGAGACCCAGTACTTC. This gives the protein CASSGWALEETQYF.